This entry features one T cell receptor beta chain sequence. Its specificity is unknown. 60 Vbeta and 13 Jbeta primers were used in PCR. The repertoire was sequenced with immunoSEQ multiplex PCR; TCRdb's copy has only in-frame clones and lacks some. The data show 150,000 to 200,000 clones, around 87% seen once. The data belong to a study of cytomegalovirus exposure and HLA in healthy donors. Study-level results: V- and J-gene trimming in TCR beta was tied to a missense DCLRE1C variant by an analysis performed later. Later analysis identified several of the most significant clusters that appeared linked to common viral pathogens.

CDR3 size: 15 residues. Trimming removed 5 bases from V and 4 bases from J, with 16 bases in between. The germline CDR1 and CDR2 sequences are SGHTA and FQGNSA. The chain carries TRBV7-2 and TRBJ2-3, with D possibly matching TRBD2 (5 bases). The specimen sequenced was PBMCs. This receptor was taken from a woman aged 18-29 years in good health and CMV-seronegative. The CDR3: CASSPGLLRADTQYF. CDR3 in DNA: TGTGCCAGCAGCCCTGGACTCCTACGGGCAGATACGCAGTATTTT.